This is a list of T cell receptor beta chains from one sample in a study of shared clonotypes between healthy human individuals. Sequencing used immunoSEQ multiplex PCR; TCRdb keeps in-frame clones, though not all of them. The repertoire holds approximately 530,000 clones, with roughly 95% as singletons. The source material was naive CD4+ T cells sorted from blood. All receptors come from a woman in her thirties in good health. CDR3s include the opening cysteine and the closing phenylalanine or tryptophan. Each record gives: clone size, J gene, V gene, CDR3 protein. Clone sizes are given selectively: once, few, many, or a class where the clone is expanded.

clone_size: .; j_call: TRBJ1-5; v_call: TRBV6-5; cdr3_aa: CASSYAFGNQPQHF
clone_size: .; j_call: TRBJ1-2; v_call: TRBV15; cdr3_aa: CATSSERTKREGTVGYTF
clone_size: .; j_call: TRBJ2-4; v_call: TRBV14; cdr3_aa: CASSQNRASGYRLAKNIQYF
clone_size: .; j_call: TRBJ2-3; v_call: TRBV9; cdr3_aa: CASSGRTRSDTQYF
clone_size: .; j_call: TRBJ2-5; v_call: TRBV5-1; cdr3_aa: CASSLGSGSGLETQYF
clone_size: .; j_call: TRBJ2-1; v_call: TRBV11-2; cdr3_aa: CASSFRGNEQFF
clone_size: .; j_call: TRBJ2-1; v_call: TRBV2; cdr3_aa: CASLGGTGGSYEQFF
clone_size: .; j_call: TRBJ2-1; v_call: TRBV5-1; cdr3_aa: CASSAVGSNEQFF
clone_size: .; j_call: TRBJ1-4; v_call: TRBV28; cdr3_aa: CASSQGARYPFF
clone_size: .; j_call: TRBJ2-7; v_call: TRBV28; cdr3_aa: CASSSMRSSYEQYF
clone_size: once; j_call: TRBJ2-5; v_call: TRBV19; cdr3_aa: CASSIGQETQYF
clone_size: .; j_call: TRBJ1-1; v_call: TRBV7-9; cdr3_aa: CASSLGGAGTEAFF
clone_size: .; j_call: TRBJ2-7; v_call: TRBV6-5; cdr3_aa: CASREDSGSLYF
clone_size: .; j_call: TRBJ2-3; v_call: TRBV30; cdr3_aa: CAWSGGSTDTQYF
clone_size: once; j_call: TRBJ1-1; v_call: TRBV28; cdr3_aa: CASSMGQGAFF
clone_size: .; j_call: TRBJ1-1; v_call: TRBV10-3; cdr3_aa: CAISVSGSNTEAFF
clone_size: .; j_call: TRBJ2-1; v_call: TRBV11-2; cdr3_aa: CASSLVFRTSDGEQFF
clone_size: .; j_call: TRBJ2-1; v_call: TRBV28; cdr3_aa: CASGLSGRNEQFF
clone_size: .; j_call: TRBJ1-4; v_call: TRBV15; cdr3_aa: CATSRDSWEKLFF
clone_size: once; j_call: TRBJ2-1; v_call: TRBV20-1; cdr3_aa: CSAPEQDEQFF
clone_size: .; j_call: TRBJ1-2; v_call: TRBV19; cdr3_aa: CASSILGQGTYGYTF
clone_size: .; j_call: TRBJ1-2; v_call: TRBV10-3; cdr3_aa: CAITDRGSGYTF
clone_size: .; j_call: TRBJ2-7; v_call: TRBV6-4; cdr3_aa: CASSVEGGPYEQYF
clone_size: once; j_call: TRBJ2-3; v_call: TRBV23-1; cdr3_aa: CASSQSGWRPMTSGRADTQYF
clone_size: .; j_call: TRBJ1-2; v_call: TRBV6-5; cdr3_aa: CASSPGQGVLYGYTF
clone_size: .; j_call: TRBJ2-7; v_call: TRBV5-1; cdr3_aa: CASSLGQTRGGEQYF
clone_size: .; j_call: TRBJ2-3; v_call: TRBV27; cdr3_aa: CASRPQGRSTDTQYF
clone_size: .; j_call: TRBJ2-7; v_call: TRBV2; cdr3_aa: CASTRDGGWSSTEQYF
clone_size: .; j_call: TRBJ2-3; v_call: TRBV10-2; cdr3_aa: CASSDQSVGTDTQYF
clone_size: .; j_call: TRBJ2-7; v_call: TRBV27; cdr3_aa: CASGTPGTGEYEQYF
clone_size: .; j_call: TRBJ1-5; v_call: TRBV10-3; cdr3_aa: CAISGGQTQPQHF
clone_size: .; j_call: TRBJ2-2; v_call: TRBV6-4; cdr3_aa: CATHPNSGANTGELFF
clone_size: .; j_call: TRBJ2-1; v_call: TRBV7-8; cdr3_aa: CASSLKTAAIVRQFF
clone_size: .; j_call: TRBJ1-2; v_call: TRBV25-1; cdr3_aa: CANRLGTDYGYTF
clone_size: .; j_call: TRBJ2-7; v_call: TRBV18; cdr3_aa: CASSPQGSNEQYF
clone_size: .; j_call: .; v_call: TRBV28; cdr3_aa: CASSPTDSSYEQYF
clone_size: .; j_call: TRBJ1-5; v_call: TRBV18; cdr3_aa: CASSPKGAEQPQHF
clone_size: .; j_call: TRBJ1-2; v_call: TRBV30; cdr3_aa: CAWTPGQGAYGYTF
clone_size: .; j_call: TRBJ2-1; v_call: TRBV10-1; cdr3_aa: CASSERESYNEQFF
clone_size: .; j_call: TRBJ1-1; v_call: TRBV19; cdr3_aa: CASSIDLGTEAFF
clone_size: .; j_call: TRBJ1-4; v_call: TRBV5-1; cdr3_aa: CASSFQGSEKLFF
clone_size: .; j_call: TRBJ2-7; v_call: TRBV18; cdr3_aa: CASSQGRNPYEQYF